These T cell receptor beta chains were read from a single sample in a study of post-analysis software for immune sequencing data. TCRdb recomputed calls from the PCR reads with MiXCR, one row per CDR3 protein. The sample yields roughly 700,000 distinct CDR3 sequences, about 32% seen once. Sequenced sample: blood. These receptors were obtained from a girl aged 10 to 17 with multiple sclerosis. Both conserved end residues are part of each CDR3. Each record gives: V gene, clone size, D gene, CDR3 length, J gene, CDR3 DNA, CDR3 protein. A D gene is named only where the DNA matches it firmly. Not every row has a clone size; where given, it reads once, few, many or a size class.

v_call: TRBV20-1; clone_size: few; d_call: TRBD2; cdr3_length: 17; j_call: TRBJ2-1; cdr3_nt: TGCAGTGCTAGAGATCTGGAGCGGGAGGGCCTTTGGAATGAGCAGTTCTTC; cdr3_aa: CSARDLEREGLWNEQFF
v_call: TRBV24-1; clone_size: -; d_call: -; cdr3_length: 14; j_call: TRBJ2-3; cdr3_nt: TGTGCCACCAGTGATTTCGTCCTAGCGGATACGCAGTATTTT; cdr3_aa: CATSDFVLADTQYF
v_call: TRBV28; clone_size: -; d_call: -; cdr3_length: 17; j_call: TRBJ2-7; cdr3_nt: TGTGCCAGCAGTCAGCTTCCGACAGGCCTACTATCCTACGAGCAGTACTTC; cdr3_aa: CASSQLPTGLLSYEQYF
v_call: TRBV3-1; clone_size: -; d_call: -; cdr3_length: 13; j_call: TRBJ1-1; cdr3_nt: TGTGCCAGCAGCCTCCTAGGGGATGCTGAAGCTTTCTTT; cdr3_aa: CASSLLGDAEAFF
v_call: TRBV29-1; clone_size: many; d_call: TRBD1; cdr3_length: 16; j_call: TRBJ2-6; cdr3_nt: TGCAGCGTTAGACAGGGGGTAGACTCTGGGGCCAACGTCCTGACTTTC; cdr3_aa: CSVRQGVDSGANVLTF
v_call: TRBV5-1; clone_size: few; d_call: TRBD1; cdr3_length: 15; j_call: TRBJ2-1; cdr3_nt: TGCGCCAGCAGCTTGGGTGGACAGGGGGCCAATGAGCAGTTCTTC; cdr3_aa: CASSLGGQGANEQFF
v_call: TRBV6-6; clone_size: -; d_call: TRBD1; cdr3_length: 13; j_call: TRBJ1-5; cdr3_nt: TGTGCCAGCAGTGGACAGGGGGGCAGGCCCCAGCATTTT; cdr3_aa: CASSGQGGRPQHF
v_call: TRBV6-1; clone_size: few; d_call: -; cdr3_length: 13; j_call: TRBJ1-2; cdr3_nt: TGTGCCAGCAGTGAAACAGCCTTCTATGGCTACACCTTC; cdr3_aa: CASSETAFYGYTF
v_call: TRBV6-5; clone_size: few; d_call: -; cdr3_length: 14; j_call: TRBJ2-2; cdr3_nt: TGTGCCAGCACCACCCTGGACGGGAGCGGGGAGCTGTTTTTT; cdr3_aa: CASTTLDGSGELFF
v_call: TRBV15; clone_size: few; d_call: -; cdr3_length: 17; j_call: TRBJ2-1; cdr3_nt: TGTGCCACCAGCAGAGATACTTGGCAGAGCTCCTACAATGAGCAGTTCTTC; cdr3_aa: CATSRDTWQSSYNEQFF
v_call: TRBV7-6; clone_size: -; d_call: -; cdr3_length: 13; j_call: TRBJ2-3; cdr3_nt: TGTGCCAGCAGCGACCGGGGACCAGATACGCAGTATTTT; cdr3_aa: CASSDRGPDTQYF
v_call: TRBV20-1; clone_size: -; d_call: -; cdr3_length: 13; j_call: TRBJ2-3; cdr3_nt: TGCAGTGCGGGACTCGCGGATTGGGATACGCAGTATTTT; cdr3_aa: CSAGLADWDTQYF
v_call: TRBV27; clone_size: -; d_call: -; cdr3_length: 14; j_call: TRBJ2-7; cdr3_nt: TGTGCCAGCAGTCCGGAGGTTCCATCCTACGAGCAGTACTTC; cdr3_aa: CASSPEVPSYEQYF
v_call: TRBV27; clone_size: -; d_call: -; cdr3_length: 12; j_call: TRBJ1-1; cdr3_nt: TGTGCCAGCGGGGGGATTGGCACTGAAGCTTTCTTT; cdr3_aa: CASGGIGTEAFF
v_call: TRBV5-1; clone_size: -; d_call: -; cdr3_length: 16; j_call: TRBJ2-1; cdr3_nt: TGCGCCAGCAGCTTCGGCACCACCCCCTCCTACAATGAGCAGTTCTTC; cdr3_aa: CASSFGTTPSYNEQFF
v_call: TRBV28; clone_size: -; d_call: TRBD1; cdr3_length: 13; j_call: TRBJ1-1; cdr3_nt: TGTGCCAGCAGGGACAGGTCCGGTACTGAAGCTTTCTTT; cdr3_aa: CASRDRSGTEAFF
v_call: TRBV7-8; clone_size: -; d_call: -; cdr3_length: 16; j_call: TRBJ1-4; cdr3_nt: TGTGCCAGCAGCTTTGAATGGGGCACAACTAATGAAAAACTGTTTTTT; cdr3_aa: CASSFEWGTTNEKLFF
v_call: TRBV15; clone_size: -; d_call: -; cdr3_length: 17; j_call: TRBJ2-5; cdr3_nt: TGTGCCACCAGCAGAGATTGGGCTCGTCCGCACGACAATGAGCAGTACTTC; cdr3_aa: CATSRDWARPHDNEQYF
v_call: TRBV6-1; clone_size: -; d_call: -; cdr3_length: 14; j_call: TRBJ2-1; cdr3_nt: TGTGCCAGCCCTAAGGAGGCAGGTCTCAATGAGCAGTTCTTC; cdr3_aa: CASPKEAGLNEQFF
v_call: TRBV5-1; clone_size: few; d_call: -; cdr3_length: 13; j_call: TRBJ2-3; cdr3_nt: TGCGCCAGCAGCACAGGGGGGGCAGATACGCAGTATTTT; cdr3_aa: CASSTGGADTQYF
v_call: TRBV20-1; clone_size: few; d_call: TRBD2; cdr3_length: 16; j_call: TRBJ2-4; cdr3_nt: TGCAGTGCCCGAGAGGTCGGGAGGGCTACCAAAAACATTCAGTACTTC; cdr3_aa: CSAREVGRATKNIQYF
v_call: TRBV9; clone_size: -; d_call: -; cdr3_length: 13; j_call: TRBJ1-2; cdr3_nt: TGTGCCAGCAGCGTAGGCAGGCTCTATGGCTACACCTTC; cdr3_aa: CASSVGRLYGYTF
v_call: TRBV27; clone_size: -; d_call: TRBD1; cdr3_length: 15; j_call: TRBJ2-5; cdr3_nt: TGTGCCAGCAGTTTGACGACAGGGGGCTGGGAGACCCAGTACTTC; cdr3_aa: CASSLTTGGWETQYF
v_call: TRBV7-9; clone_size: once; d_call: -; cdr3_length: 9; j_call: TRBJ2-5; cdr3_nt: TGTGTCGGGGAACAGACCCAGTACTTC; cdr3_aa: CVGEQTQYF
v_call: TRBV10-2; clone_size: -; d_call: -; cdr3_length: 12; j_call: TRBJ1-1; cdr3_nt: TGCGCCAGCAGTGAGAGACGGGCTGAAGCTTTCTTT; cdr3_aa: CASSERRAEAFF
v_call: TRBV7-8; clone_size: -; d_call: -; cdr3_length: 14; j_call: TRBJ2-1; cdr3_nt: TGTGCCAGCAGCTTAGTTGCCTATCCTGATGAGCAGTTCTTC; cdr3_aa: CASSLVAYPDEQFF
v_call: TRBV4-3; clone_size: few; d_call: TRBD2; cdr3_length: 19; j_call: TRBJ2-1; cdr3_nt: TGCGCCAGCAGCCTCCACAATAGCGGGAGGGGGAGCTCCTACAATGAGCAGTTCTTC; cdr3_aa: CASSLHNSGRGSSYNEQFF